This T cell receptor (beta chain) was captured in a study of CD8+CD57+ T cells in acquired aplastic anemia. This clonotype was recorded a few times. Antigen: not known. Trimming took 4 bases from V and 7 from J, leaving 14 bases between them. The CDR3 has 13 amino acids. Germline V gene lookup returns CDR1 SGHRS and CDR2 YFSETQ. The study, taken as a whole, reports: Some 30 shared CD8+ CDR3s appeared highly expressed within patients' immunodominant clones.

The template used for profiling TCR beta VDJ and CDR3 was genomic DNA. MiXCR, applied by TCRdb to the reads, yields one record per CDR3 protein. The table has about 210,000 distinct CDR3 sequences, 30% to 40% seen once. The rearrangement joins TRBV5-1 to TRBJ1-2; D is possibly TRBD1 (5 bases). Sample: sorted CD4+, CD8+, or CD8+CD57+ T cells (not recorded which) from PBMCs. The receptor comes from a human donor in good health, serving as a control. In DNA, the CDR3 is TGCGCCAGCAGCCCGGACGCGGGGGGTGGCTACACCTTC. Protein product: CASSPDAGGGYTF.